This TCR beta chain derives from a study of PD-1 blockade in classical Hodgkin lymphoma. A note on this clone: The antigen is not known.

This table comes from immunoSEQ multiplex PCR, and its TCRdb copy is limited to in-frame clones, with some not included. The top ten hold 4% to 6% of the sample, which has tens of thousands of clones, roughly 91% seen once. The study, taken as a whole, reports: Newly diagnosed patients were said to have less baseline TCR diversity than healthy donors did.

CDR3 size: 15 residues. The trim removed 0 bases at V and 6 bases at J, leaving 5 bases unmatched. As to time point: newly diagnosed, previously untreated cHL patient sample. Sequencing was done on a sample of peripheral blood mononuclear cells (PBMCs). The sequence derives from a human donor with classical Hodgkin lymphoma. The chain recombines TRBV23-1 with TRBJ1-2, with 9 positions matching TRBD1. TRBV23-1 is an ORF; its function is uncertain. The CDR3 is CASSQSTGGKDGYTF. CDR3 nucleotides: TGCGCCAGCAGTCAATCGACAGGGGGTAAGGATGGCTACACCTTC.